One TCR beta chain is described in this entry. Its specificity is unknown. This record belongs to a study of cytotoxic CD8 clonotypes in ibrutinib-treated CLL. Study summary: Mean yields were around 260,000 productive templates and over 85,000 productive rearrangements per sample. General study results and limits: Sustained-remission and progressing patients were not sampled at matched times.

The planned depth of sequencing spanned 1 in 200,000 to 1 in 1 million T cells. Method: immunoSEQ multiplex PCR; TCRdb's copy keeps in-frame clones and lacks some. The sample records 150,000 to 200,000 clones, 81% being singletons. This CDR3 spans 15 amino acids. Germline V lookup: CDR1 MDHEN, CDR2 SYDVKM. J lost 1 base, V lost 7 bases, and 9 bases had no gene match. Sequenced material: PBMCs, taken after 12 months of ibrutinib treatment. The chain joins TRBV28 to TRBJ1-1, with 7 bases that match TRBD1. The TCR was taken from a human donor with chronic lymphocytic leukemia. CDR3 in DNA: TGTGCCAGCACTGCCGGGACAGTTGGGAACACTGAAGCTTTCTTT. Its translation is CASTAGTVGNTEAFF.